This T cell receptor (beta chain) was sequenced in a study of OX40 agonist ivuxolimab in advanced cancers. Background on the study: Enrolled patients in dose escalation had cancers that were hepatocellular carcinoma, melanoma, renal cell or head and neck cancer. Among those enrolled, mean age was roughly 55 years (range about 23 to 90) and over 70% were male. A partial response was reached by three patients: one with hepatocellular carcinoma and two with cutaneous melanoma.

The germline CDR1 and CDR2 sequences are MDHEN and SYDVKM. V was shortened by 5 bases and J by 4 bases, with 11 bases between the two germline ends. The CDR3 contains 14 residues. Study-level findings and limits: Both CD4+ and CD8+ T cell populations in blood had undergone clonal expansion by week 6 at 0.1 to 3.0 mg/kg.

Repertoires were generated with immunoSEQ multiplex PCR, while TCRdb's copy carries only in-frame clones and drops some. This sample yields some 110,000 clones, of which about nine tenths are seen a single time; under 0.85% belongs to the top ten. This clone was seen just once. Its antigen is unknown. The sample in question was CD4+ or CD8+ T cells sorted from blood, obtained in a trial of the OX40 agonist ivuxolimab. This TCR was recovered from an adult with an advanced solid tumor such as melanoma, head and neck, liver or kidney cancer. The V and J genes are TRBV28 and TRBJ1-4; D possibly corresponds to TRBD1 (6 bases). The DNA for the CDR3 is TGTGCCAGCAGTCCAGGGGAGTATAATGAAAAACTGTTTTTT. It specifies CASSPGEYNEKLFF.